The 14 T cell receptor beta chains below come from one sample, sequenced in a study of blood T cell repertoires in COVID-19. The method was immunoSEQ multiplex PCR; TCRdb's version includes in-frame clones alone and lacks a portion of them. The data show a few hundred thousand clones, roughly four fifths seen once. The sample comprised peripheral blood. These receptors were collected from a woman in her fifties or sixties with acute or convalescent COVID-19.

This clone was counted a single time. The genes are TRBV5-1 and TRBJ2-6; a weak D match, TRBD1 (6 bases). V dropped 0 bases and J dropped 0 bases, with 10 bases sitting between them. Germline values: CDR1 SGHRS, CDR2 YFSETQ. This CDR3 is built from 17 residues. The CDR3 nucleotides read TGCGCCAGCAGCTTGGGGACAGCACTCTCTGGGGCCAACGTCCTGACTTTC. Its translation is CASSLGTALSGANVLTF.

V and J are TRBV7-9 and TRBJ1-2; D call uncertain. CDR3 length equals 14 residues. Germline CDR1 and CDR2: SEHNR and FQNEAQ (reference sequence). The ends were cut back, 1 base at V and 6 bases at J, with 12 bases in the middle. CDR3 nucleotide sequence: TGTGCCAGCAGCTTAGGACGGGAGAGGGATGGCTACACCTTC. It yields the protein CASSLGRERDGYTF. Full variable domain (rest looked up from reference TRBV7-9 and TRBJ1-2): DTGVSQNPRHKITKRGQNVTFRCDPISEHNRLYWYRQTLGQGPEFLTYFQNEAQLEKSRLLSDRFSAERPKGSFSTLEIQRTEQGDSAMYLCASSLGRERDGYTFGSGTRLTVV.

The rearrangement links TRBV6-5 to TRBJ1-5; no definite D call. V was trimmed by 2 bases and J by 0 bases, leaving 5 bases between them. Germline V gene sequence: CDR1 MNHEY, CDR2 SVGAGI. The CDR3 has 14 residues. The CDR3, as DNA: TGTGCCAGCAGTTACGCCAGTAGCAATCAGCCCCAGCATTTT. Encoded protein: CASSYASSNQPQHF.

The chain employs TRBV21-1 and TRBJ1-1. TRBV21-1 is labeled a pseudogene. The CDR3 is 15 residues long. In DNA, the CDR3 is TGTGCCAGCAGCAAGGGTGTGGGGGAGGACACTGAAGCTTTCTTT. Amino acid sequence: CASSKGVGEDTEAFF.

The CDR3 bases are TGTGCCAGCAGCACTAGAGCGGGGGTGAGCTCCTACGAGCAGTACTTC. Translated: CASSTRAGVSSYEQYF. The genes are TRBV7-9 and TRBJ2-7; 8 bases map to TRBD2. The length of the CDR3 is 16 residues. J gave up 0 bases and V 5 bases, and 9 bases lay outside the gene matches. Looked up from germline, CDR1 is SEHNR and CDR2 is FQNEAQ (reference sequence).

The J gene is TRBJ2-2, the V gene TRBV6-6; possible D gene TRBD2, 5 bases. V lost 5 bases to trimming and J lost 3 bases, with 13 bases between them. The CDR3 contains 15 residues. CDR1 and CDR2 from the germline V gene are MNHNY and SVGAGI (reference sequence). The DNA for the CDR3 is TGTGCCAGCAGTACACGGACGCGGGACACCGGGGAGCTGTTTTTT. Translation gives CASSTRTRDTGELFF.

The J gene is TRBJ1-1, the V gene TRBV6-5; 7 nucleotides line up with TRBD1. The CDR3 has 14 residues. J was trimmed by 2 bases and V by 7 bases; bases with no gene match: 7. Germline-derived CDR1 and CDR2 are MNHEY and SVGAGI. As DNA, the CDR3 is TGTGCCAGCAAGTCGGGACAGACTAACACTGAAGCTTTCTTT. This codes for CASKSGQTNTEAFF.

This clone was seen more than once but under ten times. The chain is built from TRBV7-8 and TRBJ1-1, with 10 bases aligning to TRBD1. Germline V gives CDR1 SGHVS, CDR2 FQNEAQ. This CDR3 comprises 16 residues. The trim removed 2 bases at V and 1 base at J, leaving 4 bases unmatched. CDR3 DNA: TGTGCCAGCAGCTTAAGAGGGGACAGGGGGAACACTGAAGCTTTCTTT. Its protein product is CASSLRGDRGNTEAFF.

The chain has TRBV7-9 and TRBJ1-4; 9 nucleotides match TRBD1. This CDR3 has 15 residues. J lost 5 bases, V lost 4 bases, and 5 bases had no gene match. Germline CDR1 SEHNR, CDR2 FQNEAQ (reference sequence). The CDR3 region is CASSSGTGQNEKLFF. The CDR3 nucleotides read TGTGCCAGCAGCTCGGGGACAGGGCAAAATGAAAAACTGTTTTTT.

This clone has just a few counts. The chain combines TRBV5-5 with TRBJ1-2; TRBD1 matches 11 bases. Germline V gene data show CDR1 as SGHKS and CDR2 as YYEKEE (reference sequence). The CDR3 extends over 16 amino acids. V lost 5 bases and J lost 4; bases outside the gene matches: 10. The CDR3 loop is CASRMDAGTGGYGYTF. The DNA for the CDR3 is TGTGCCAGCAGAATGGATGCCGGGACAGGGGGCTATGGCTACACCTTC.

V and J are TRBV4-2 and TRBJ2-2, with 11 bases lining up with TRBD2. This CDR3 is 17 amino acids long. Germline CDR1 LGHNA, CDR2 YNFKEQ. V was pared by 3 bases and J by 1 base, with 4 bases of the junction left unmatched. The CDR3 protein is CASSQVLAGGNTGELFF. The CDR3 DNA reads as TGTGCCAGCAGCCAGGTTCTAGCGGGGGGGAACACCGGGGAGCTGTTTTTT.

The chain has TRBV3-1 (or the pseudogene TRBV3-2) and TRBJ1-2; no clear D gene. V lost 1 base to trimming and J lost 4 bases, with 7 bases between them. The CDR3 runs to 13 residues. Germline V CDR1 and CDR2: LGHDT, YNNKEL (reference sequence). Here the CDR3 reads CASSQGGSYGYTF. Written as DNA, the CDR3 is TGTGCCAGCAGCCAAGGAGGGTCCTATGGCTACACCTTC.

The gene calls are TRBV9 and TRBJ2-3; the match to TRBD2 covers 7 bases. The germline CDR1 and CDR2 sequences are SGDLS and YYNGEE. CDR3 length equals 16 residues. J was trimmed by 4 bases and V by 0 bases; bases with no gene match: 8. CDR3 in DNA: TGTGCCAGCAGCGTAGGAGGTGGGAGGGCGTCAGATACGCAGTATTTT. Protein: CASSVGGGRASDTQYF. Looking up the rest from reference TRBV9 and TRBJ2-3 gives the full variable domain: DSGVTQTPKHLITATGQRVTLRCSPRSGDLSVYWYQQSLDQGLQFLIQYYNGEERAKGNILERFSAQQFPDLHSELNLSSLELGDSALYFCASSVGGGRASDTQYFGPGTRLTVL.

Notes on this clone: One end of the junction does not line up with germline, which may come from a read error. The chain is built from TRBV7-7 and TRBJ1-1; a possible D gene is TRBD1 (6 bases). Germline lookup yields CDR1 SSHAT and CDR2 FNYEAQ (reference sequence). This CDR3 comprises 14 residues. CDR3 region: CASTNRERYTEAFF. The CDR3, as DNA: TGTGCTAGCACCAACAGGGAAAGGTATACTGAAGCTTTCTTT.